The entry that follows covers one TCR beta chain sequence. This CDR3 region has 14 residues. The V gene's germline CDR1 is SGHDN and CDR2 FVKESK. V gave up 5 bases and J gave up 0 bases, with 11 bases separating them. This specimen belongs to a study of blood T cell repertoires in COVID-19. Assay used: immunoSEQ multiplex PCR; TCRdb lists only in-frame clones, some missing. Among 130,000 to 150,000 clones listed, 88% were seen once. The gene calls are TRBV14 and TRBJ2-7; maybe TRBD2 (5 bases). The source material was peripheral blood. This TCR was sampled from a man between 45 and 60 years old with active or convalescent COVID-19. CDR3 nucleotides: TGTGCCAGCAGCTTTAGCGCCAGCTCCTACGAGCAGTACTTC. Translation: CASSFSASSYEQYF.